The 26 T cell receptor beta chains listed next were all sequenced from one sample in a study of spatial heterogeneity in lung cancer. TCRdb re-analysed the 5' RACE reads in MiXCR, keeping a single row per CDR3 protein. The sample yields around 110,000 distinct CDR3 sequences, 12% seen once. Time point specified: blood at routine non-recurrence follow-up after resection. Whole RNA obtained from tumor, nontumor lung or frozen PBMC underwent sequencing without sorting. Specimen: PBMCs, collected at follow-up. Every receptor here comes from a male donor with early-stage non-small cell lung cancer.

V is TRBV20-1 and J is TRBJ2-3, with 8 bases identical to TRBD2. The CDR3 length is 15 residues. V shed 1 base, J shed 0 bases, and the junction held 3 bases outside the gene matches. Germline V gene lookup returns CDR1 DFQATT and CDR2 SNEGSKA (reference sequence). The CDR3 coding sequence is TGCAGTGCTAGAGTCGGGACTAGTAGCACAGATACGCAGTATTTT. Amino acid sequence: CSARVGTSSTDTQYF.

The chain uses TRBV20-1 and TRBJ2-2; 12 positions agree with TRBD1. There are 15 residues in the CDR3. J gave up 8 bases and V 6 bases, and 10 bases lay outside the gene matches. The germline V gene has CDR1 DFQATT and CDR2 SNEGSKA (reference sequence). CDR3 DNA sequence: TGCAGTGCAACCGCCGGGACAGGGGGCGCGGGGGAGCTGTTTTTT. Its protein product is CSATAGTGGAGELFF.

This rearrangement joins TRBV20-1 to TRBJ2-1; D possibly corresponds to TRBD1 (6 bases). Germline-derived CDR1 and CDR2 are DFQATT and SNEGSKA (reference sequence). This CDR3 region has 14 residues. With 5 bases removed from V and 7 bases from J, the gap between germline ends came to 18 bases. CDR3 loop: CSARRGGKVNEQFF. CDR3 DNA: TGCAGTGCTCGCCGAGGGGGTAAAGTGAATGAGCAGTTCTTC.

With respect to this clonotype: Given the absence of the conserved phenylalanine or tryptophan at the CDR3 end, a read error is likely. Because the CDR3's place on the DNA is in doubt, the DNA is left out and the CDR3 is given as listed by TCRdb. The chain has TRBV29-1 and TRBJ1-2; the tabulated D call, TRBD1, remains unverified against the DNA. Including both end residues, the CDR3 is 10 amino acids long. Germline values: CDR1 SQVTM, CDR2 ANQGSEA. CDR3 loop: CSASTGRNTS.

The chain carries TRBV6-6 and TRBJ2-5, with TRBD2 matching 9 bases. The germline V gene encodes CDR1 MNHNY and CDR2 SVGAGI (reference sequence). This CDR3 comprises 16 residues. J lost 2 bases, V lost 6 bases, and 10 bases had no gene match. Here the CDR3 reads CASSRGNSGGQETQYF. The DNA for the CDR3 is TGTGCCAGCAGCCGGGGGAATAGCGGGGGACAAGAGACCCAGTACTTC.

The chain couples TRBV5-1 to TRBJ2-7, with 10 bases aligning to TRBD2. Germline CDR1 is SGHRS and CDR2 is YFSETQ. Trimming cost V 1 base and J 0 bases; bases outside gene matches: 10. The CDR3 runs 18 residues. CDR3 amino acids: CASSLTSGALTLSYEQYF. CDR3 sequence (DNA): TGCGCCAGCAGCTTGACTAGCGGGGCTCTAACCCTCTCCTACGAGCAGTACTTC.

This clonotype was seen only a few times. The chain has TRBV20-1 and TRBJ2-7, with D possibly TRBD1 on 6 matching bases. The CDR3 has 11 residues. In germline, CDR1 is DFQATT, CDR2 SNEGSKA (reference sequence). The V and J ends lost 3 bases and 5 bases respectively, with 8 bases between them. CDR3 in DNA: TGCAGTGCTAGCGAGGGGGACGAGCAGTACTTC. This codes for CSASEGDEQYF.

This clonotype has only a few counts. This chain uses TRBV12-3 or TRBV12-4 with TRBJ1-2; weak D call: TRBD1 (5 bases). Trimming cost V 0 bases and J 8 bases, with 19 bases left between them. The CDR3 totals 16 residues. CDR3 amino acids: CASSLAGRAPSGGYTF. CDR3 in DNA: TGTGCCAGCAGTTTAGCCGGCAGGGCCCCGAGTGGCGGCTACACCTTC.

This clonotype was observed a handful of times. The gene calls are TRBV25-1 and TRBJ1-2; D may be TRBD1 (6 bases). The germline CDR1 and CDR2 sequences are MGHDK and SYGVNS. This CDR3 is 15 amino acids long. V shed 5 bases and J shed 6 bases, with 19 bases lying between them. This CDR3 reads CASSSPAQGYHGYTF. CDR3 coding DNA: TGTGCCAGCAGTAGTCCGGCACAGGGTTATCATGGCTACACCTTC.

This clonotype was seen only a few times. The genes are TRBV7-8 and TRBJ1-1, with D possibly being TRBD1 (5 bases). CDR3 length: 15 amino acids. The V gene lost 0 bases and the J gene lost 1 base, with 9 bases spanning the gap. CDR1 is SGHVS, CDR2 FQNEAQ, per germline. CDR3: CASSLALTANTEAFF. For the CDR3, the DNA is TGTGCCAGCAGCTTAGCGCTGACAGCGAACACTGAAGCTTTCTTT.

This clonotype was seen many times. This chain links TRBV4-3 with TRBJ1-2; 7 positions agree with TRBD1. The CDR3 has 14 amino acids. With 0 bases clipped from V and 2 bases from J, the junction kept 0 bases outside the gene matches. Looked up from germline, CDR1 is LGHNA and CDR2 is YSLEER. The CDR3 nucleotides read TGCGCCAGCAGCCAAGAACAGGGGAACTATGGCTACACCTTC. Residues: CASSQEQGNYGYTF.

This clonotype was counted between two and nine times. The chain employs TRBV3-1 and TRBJ2-1; D possibly corresponds to TRBD2 (6 bases). The V end lost 4 bases, the J end lost 4 bases, and 17 bases lay between the germline ends. Per germline, CDR1 LGHDT and CDR2 YNNKEL (reference sequence). The CDR3 runs 16 residues. The CDR3 here is CASSPGGSGAYNEQFF. The CDR3 bases are TGTGCCAGCAGCCCTGGAGGTAGCGGCGCTTACAATGAGCAGTTCTTC.

This clonotype showed up just a few times. This chain links TRBV6-2 or TRBV6-3 with TRBJ2-1, with TRBD2 identical over 10 bases. Losses at the gene ends were 5 bases for V and 4 bases for J; bases not matched to a gene: 8. Per germline, CDR1 MNHEY and CDR2 SVGEGT. This CDR3 region has 16 residues. The CDR3 DNA sequence: TGTGCCAGCAGTCACCATAGCGGGGGGAAGTACAATGAGCAGTTCTTC. Its translation: CASSHHSGGKYNEQFF.

This rearrangement joins TRBV6-4 to TRBJ1-6, with D unresolved. Germline loops: CDR1 MRHNA, CDR2 SNTAGT. Trimming took 4 bases from V and 7 from J, leaving 20 bases between them. This CDR3 comprises 17 residues. CDR3 bases: TGTGCCAGCAGTGGGGAGAGGGCGGGCAAGAAGAATTCACCCCTCCACTTT. It translates to CASSGERAGKKNSPLHF.

The chain carries TRBV29-1 and TRBJ1-3, with TRBD1 as a possible D gene (5 bases). Per the germline V gene, CDR1 is SQVTM and CDR2 is ANQGSEA. The CDR3 is 12 residues long. Trimming removed 6 bases from V and 2 bases from J, with 8 bases in between. The CDR3 loop is CSVGGAGNTIYF. The CDR3 bases are TGCAGCGTGGGGGGAGCTGGAAACACCATATATTTT.

This rearrangement joins TRBV4-2 to TRBJ1-2; D is uncertain. Germline lookup yields CDR1 LGHNA and CDR2 YNFKEQ. The V gene lost 0 bases and the J gene lost 4 bases, with 6 bases spanning the gap. The CDR3 totals 13 residues. The CDR3 nucleotides are TGTGCCAGCAGCCAAGATCGGGTCTATGGCTACACCTTC. It is translated as CASSQDRVYGYTF.

This clonotype was seen many times. The chain recombines TRBV12-3 or TRBV12-4 with TRBJ1-1, with D unclear. The CDR3 is 13 amino acids. V shed 3 bases and J shed 6 bases, with 11 bases lying between them. The CDR3 DNA is TGTGCCAGCAGTTTTGGCCTTTCACCTGAAGCTTTCTTT. Its protein product is CASSFGLSPEAFF.

This clonotype was detected many times. V and J are TRBV6-6 and TRBJ1-5; no definite D call. The germline gives CDR1 MNHNY, CDR2 SVGAGI (reference sequence). CDR3 length: 13 residues. V was cut by 4 bases and J by 3 bases, with 7 bases left in between. The CDR3 sequence is CASSFQANQPQHF. The DNA of the CDR3 is TGTGCCAGCAGTTTCCAGGCCAATCAGCCCCAGCATTTT.

The V gene is TRBV27, the J gene TRBJ2-2; 7 nucleotides line up with TRBD2. Losses at the gene ends were 7 bases for V and 4 bases for J; bases not matched to a gene: 3. The CDR3 is made up of 13 amino acids. Looked up from germline, CDR1 is MNHEY and CDR2 is SMNVEV (reference sequence). The chain's CDR3 is CASTRGVTGELFF. In nucleotides, the CDR3 is TGTGCCAGCACTCGGGGGGTCACCGGGGAGCTGTTTTTT.

Worth noting for this clonotype: A read error is possible here, since a much larger clone lies one base away. V is TRBV10-3 and J is TRBJ1-1; D not certain. Germline V lookup: CDR1 ENHRY, CDR2 SYGVKD. This CDR3 is 13 amino acids long. The V end was cut by 4 bases, the J end by 1 base, with 7 bases between. In nucleotides, the CDR3 is TGTGCCATCAGTGCGTTGGCGAACACTGAAGCTTTCTTT. This translates into CAISALANTEAFF.

The gene calls are TRBV7-9 and TRBJ2-1; TRBD1 agrees at 9 bases. The CDR3 totals 15 residues. Germline CDR1 reads SEHNR; CDR2 reads FQNEAQ (reference sequence). V was pared by 6 bases and J by 3 bases, with 6 bases of the junction left unmatched. Written as DNA, the CDR3 is TGTGCCAGCAGGGGAGACAGGGGGAACTACAATGAGCAGTTCTTC. Protein product: CASRGDRGNYNEQFF.

This clonotype turned up a few times. The chain is built from TRBV11-2 and TRBJ2-1; 8 bases are shared with TRBD1. Unmatched junction bases numbered 11, after V lost 7 bases and J lost 6 bases. CDR3 size: 15 residues. The germline gives CDR1 SGHAT, CDR2 FQNNGV. The CDR3 DNA reads as TGTGCCAGCACCCGCCCAGGACAGGGAAGCAATGAGCAGTTCTTC. This gives the protein CASTRPGQGSNEQFF. Complete variable domain (other parts from reference TRBV11-2 and TRBJ2-1): EAGVAQSPRYKIIEKRQSVAFWCNPISGHATLYWYQQILGQGPKLLIQFQNNGVVDDSQLPKDRFSAERLKGVDSTLKIQPAKLEDSAVYLCASTRPGQGSNEQFFGPGTRLTVL.

V and J are TRBV3-1 and TRBJ1-1; no firm D call. Per the germline V gene, CDR1 is LGHDT and CDR2 is YNNKEL (reference sequence). Trimming took 2 bases from V and 1 from J, leaving 8 bases between them. The CDR3 is made up of 14 amino acids. Written as DNA, the CDR3 is TGTGCCAGCAGCCAAAGAATGGGGAACACTGAAGCTTTCTTT. This encodes CASSQRMGNTEAFF. Variable domain in full (rest from reference TRBV3-1 and TRBJ1-1): DTAVSQTPKYLVTQMGNDKSIKCEQNLGHDTMYWYKQDSKKFLKIMFSYNNKELIINETVPNRFSPKSPDKAHLNLHINSLELGDSAVYFCASSQRMGNTEAFFGQGTRLTVV.

This clonotype was picked up a small number of times. V and J are TRBV20-1 and TRBJ2-1; 8 nucleotides agree with TRBD2. This CDR3 has 14 residues. The germline gives CDR1 DFQATT, CDR2 SNEGSKA (reference sequence). The V gene end was trimmed by 5 bases and the J gene end by 8 bases; junction bases not matched to a gene: 11. CDR3 amino acids: CSASPGLGLHEQFF. For the CDR3, the DNA is TGCAGTGCTTCCCCGGGACTAGGACTCCATGAGCAGTTCTTC.

The chain combines TRBV5-1 with TRBJ2-4, with TRBD2 matching over 14 bases. Germline CDR1 SGHRS, CDR2 YFSETQ. The CDR3 consists of 15 residues. The trim removed 3 bases at V and 7 bases at J, leaving 3 bases unmatched. For the CDR3, the DNA is TGCGCCAGCAGCTCGACTAGCGGGGGGGCTAACATTCAGTACTTC. Its translation: CASSSTSGGANIQYF.

This rearrangement joins TRBV20-1 to TRBJ1-6; D perhaps matches TRBD1 (5 bases). Germline loops: CDR1 DFQATT, CDR2 SNEGSKA (reference sequence). CDR3 length equals 14 residues. Trimming pared 5 bases from V and 7 bases from J, leaving 15 bases between. The DNA for the CDR3 is TGCAGTGCTGGAATCCCGGGGGGGAATTCACCCCTCCACTTT. It is translated as CSAGIPGGNSPLHF.